The 3 T cell receptor beta chains below all came from one sample that was sequenced in a study of blood T cell repertoires in COVID-19. TCRdb keeps only in-frame clones here, not all; method: immunoSEQ multiplex PCR. There are about 110,000 clones in the sample; 60% to 85% occur only once, and more than 5.5% lies in the top ten. Sequenced input: peripheral blood. These receptors all stem from a man older than 75 with COVID-19, enrolled during active disease.

This clone came up a few times. V and J are TRBV18 and TRBJ1-2; 10 nucleotides match TRBD1. This CDR3 region has 15 residues. Germline trimming cut 3 bases from V and 4 bases from J; bases unmatched to any gene: 5. Germline V gene lookup returns CDR1 KGHSH and CDR2 LQKENI. CDR3 region: CASSPDRGRSYGYTF. CDR3 coding DNA: TGTGCCAGCTCACCCGACAGGGGGCGAAGCTATGGCTACACCTTC.

The DNA of the CDR3 is TGTGCCAGCAGCTATGGGACTAGCGGAGGTGAGCAGTTCTTC. It encodes CASSYGTSGGEQFF. J is TRBJ2-1 and V is TRBV7-2; 11 nucleotides line up with TRBD2. Germline loops: CDR1 SGHTA, CDR2 FQGNSA. The CDR3 runs to 14 residues. Trimming took 4 bases from V and 9 from J; bases not matched to a gene: 5.

V gene TRBV2 combines with J gene TRBJ1-3, with no clear D. Trimming stripped 6 bases from V and 2 bases from J, with 11 bases between. The germline CDR1 and CDR2 sequences are SNHLY and FYNNEI. The CDR3 contains 14 residues. The CDR3 region is CASSARGTGNTIYF. In DNA, the CDR3 is TGTGCCAGCAGCGCTCGGGGTACTGGAAACACCATATATTTT.